These 25 T cell receptor beta chains were sequenced from one sample in a study of blood T cell repertoires in COVID-19. Measured with immunoSEQ multiplex PCR; TCRdb has only the in-frame clones, and not every one. The data show under 250,000 clones, with 65% to 85% seen just once and less than 3.5% held by the top ten. Sequences were obtained from peripheral blood. Source of these receptors: a man in his fifties with active or convalescent COVID-19.

This chain links TRBV7-3 with TRBJ2-1; 12 bases fit TRBD2. Looked up from germline, CDR1 is SGHTA and CDR2 is FQGTGA. The CDR3 contains 15 residues. The J segment lost 8 bases and the V segment lost 5 bases, leaving 7 bases of the junction unmatched. This CDR3 reads CASSPRLAGGDEQFF. As DNA, the CDR3 is TGTGCCAGCAGCCCGAGGCTAGCGGGAGGGGATGAGCAGTTCTTC. Full variable domain (outside the CDR3, taken from reference TRBV7-3 and TRBJ2-1): GAGVSQTPSNKVTEKGKYVELRCDPISGHTALYWYRQSLGQGPEFLIYFQGTGAADDSGLPNDRFFAVRPEGSVSTLKIQRTERGDSAVYLCASSPRLAGGDEQFFGPGTRLTVL.

J is TRBJ1-5 and V is TRBV5-1; 8 positions match TRBD1. CDR3 length: 16 amino acids. Germline CDR1 SGHRS, CDR2 YFSETQ. The V gene end was trimmed by 0 bases and the J gene end by 4 bases; junction bases not matched to a gene: 6. This CDR3 is CASSLGTGPSNQPQHF. The CDR3 nucleotides are TGCGCCAGCAGCTTGGGGACAGGGCCTTCGAATCAGCCCCAGCATTTT.

The gene calls are TRBV5-4 and TRBJ2-7; D perhaps matches TRBD1 (5 bases). The CDR3 has 13 residues. V was clipped by 4 bases and J by 2 bases, with 10 bases between them. Germline V CDR1 and CDR2: SGHNT, YYREEE (reference sequence). The CDR3 bases are TGTGCCAGCAGCGCAGGGCGCCCCTACGAGCAGTACTTC. This codes for CASSAGRPYEQYF.

The chain carries TRBV24-1 and TRBJ1-1; unclear D gene. There are 13 residues in the CDR3. Trimming removed 5 bases from V and 3 bases from J, with 9 bases in between. CDR1 KGHDR and CDR2 SFDVKD come from the germline V gene. The CDR3 DNA is TGTGCCACCAGTGGCGAGAGGGACACTGAAGCTTTCTTT. Its protein is CATSGERDTEAFF.

The V and J genes are TRBV28 and TRBJ1-2, with D unclear. Germline V gives CDR1 MDHEN, CDR2 SYDVKM. There are 13 residues in the CDR3. V was pared by 8 bases and J by 1 base, with 11 bases between. The CDR3 protein is CASENPSNYGYTF. The CDR3 bases are TGTGCCAGCGAGAACCCGAGTAACTATGGCTACACCTTC.

This clone appeared a few times. The chain employs TRBV5-6 and TRBJ2-7; 7 nucleotides align to TRBD1. This CDR3 region has 14 residues. The V segment lost 4 bases and the J segment 6 bases; nucleotides outside the gene matches: 10. Germline values: CDR1 SGHDT, CDR2 YYEEEE. CDR3 protein: CASSTRTGLSEQYF. In DNA form, the CDR3 reads TGTGCCAGCAGCACCAGGACAGGTCTCTCCGAGCAGTACTTC.

This clone appeared a single time. The V gene is TRBV5-4, the J gene TRBJ2-1, with 8 nucleotides matching TRBD2. The CDR3 is 15 residues long. Germline V lookup: CDR1 SGHNT, CDR2 YYREEE (reference sequence). The V and J ends lost 3 bases and 9 bases, in that order; junction bases with no gene match: 11. CDR3 bases: TGTGCCAGCAGCTCGGGAAGGCCCCTAGCGGGTGAGCAGTTCTTC. Residues: CASSSGRPLAGEQFF.

The CDR3 nucleotides are TGTGCCAGCAGCAAAGGGGGGGTTAAAGCCAAAAACATTCAGTACTTC. Encoded protein: CASSKGGVKAKNIQYF. This chain links TRBV21-1 with TRBJ2-4; the table's TRBD2 call for D was not verified on the DNA. TRBV21-1 is shown as a pseudogene. This CDR3 is built from 16 residues.

V usage is TRBV2 and J usage is TRBJ1-2, with 8 bases matching TRBD1. This CDR3 has 12 amino acids. Per germline, CDR1 SNHLY and CDR2 FYNNEI. The ends lost 9 bases at V and 7 bases at J; junction bases unmatched: 7. CDR3 DNA: TGTGCCAGTAACGACAGGGGATCTGGCTACACCTTC. This translates into CASNDRGSGYTF.

The rearrangement links TRBV9 to TRBJ1-2, with D perhaps matching TRBD1 (6 bases). The CDR3 is 15 amino acids. V dropped 0 bases and J dropped 5 bases, with 14 bases sitting between them. The germline V gene encodes CDR1 SGDLS and CDR2 YYNGEE. CDR3 region: CASSVDTGRGYGYTF. The CDR3 DNA is TGTGCCAGCAGCGTAGATACAGGGAGGGGATATGGCTACACCTTC.

The rearrangement uses TRBV30 and TRBJ2-1, with 9 bases fitting TRBD2. CDR1 is GTSNPN and CDR2 is SVGIG in the germline V gene (reference sequence). V lost 5 bases, J lost 9 bases, and 17 bases stayed unmatched. The CDR3 sequence is 16 residues long. CDR3 bases: TGTGCCTGGTGGACCCCCTCGGGCGGGAGGGACCTTGAGCAGTTCTTC. Its protein product is CAWWTPSGGRDLEQFF.

This clone has only one observation. This sequence joins TRBV15 and TRBJ2-5, with TRBD1 matching over 7 bases. The CDR3 length is 14 residues. V trimming: 5 bases; J trimming: 1 base; junction bases outside the gene matches: 4. CDR1 and CDR2 (germline): LNHNV, YYDKDF (reference sequence). DNA of the CDR3: TGTGCCACCAGCGCCCGACAGGGCCAAGAGACCCAGTACTTC. Translated: CATSARQGQETQYF.

The rearrangement links TRBV5-8 to TRBJ2-7, with TRBD2 identical over 9 bases. Trimming cost V 2 bases and J 2 bases; bases outside gene matches: 8. Germline CDR1 is SGHTS and CDR2 is YDEGEE. The CDR3 extends over 16 amino acids. CDR3 sequence (DNA): TGTGCCAGCAGCTTTGGCGATAGCGGGAGCCCCTACGAGCAGTACTTC. As protein: CASSFGDSGSPYEQYF.

DNA of the CDR3: TGTGCCAGCAGCTTGGGCAGGGATAATTCACCCCTCCACTTT. Translating gives CASSLGRDNSPLHF. V gene TRBV5-5 combines with J gene TRBJ1-6; possibly TRBD1 for D (5 bases). The ends were cut back, 0 bases at V and 5 bases at J, with 6 bases in the middle. Germline-derived CDR1 and CDR2 are SGHKS and YYEKEE (reference sequence). The CDR3 is 14 amino acids.

This rearrangement joins TRBV5-4 to TRBJ2-1, with 10 bases aligning to TRBD2. The CDR3 consists of 14 residues. In germline, CDR1 is SGHNT, CDR2 YYREEE (reference sequence). The V gene end was trimmed by 9 bases and the J gene end by 7 bases; junction bases not matched to a gene: 10. CDR3 sequence reads: CAIKAGGPGNEQFF. The CDR3, as DNA: TGTGCCATCAAAGCGGGAGGGCCGGGGAATGAGCAGTTCTTC.

The chain recombines TRBV3-1 (or the pseudogene TRBV3-2) with TRBJ1-2; a possible D gene is TRBD1 (5 bases). CDR3 size: 12 residues. Trimming took 2 bases from V and 7 from J, leaving 8 bases between them. The V gene's germline CDR1 is LGHDT and CDR2 YNNKEL (reference sequence). In DNA form, the CDR3 reads TGTGCCAGCAGCCAAAGGGACTCTGGCTACACCTTC. Translation: CASSQRDSGYTF.

The rearrangement uses TRBV5-1 and TRBJ1-2; TRBD1 agrees at 9 bases. The CDR3 length is 17 residues. The J segment lost 1 base and the V segment lost 4 bases, leaving 11 bases of the junction unmatched. CDR1 SGHRS and CDR2 YFSETQ come from the germline V gene. DNA for the CDR3: TGCGCCAGCAGCCTACGGGACAGGGTAAAAATTAACTATGGCTACACCTTC. Translating gives CASSLRDRVKINYGYTF.

The rearrangement joins TRBV6-6 to TRBJ2-7; 16 bases agree with TRBD2. Germline V gives CDR1 MNHNY, CDR2 SVGAGI (reference sequence). V trimming: 5 bases; J trimming: 5 bases; junction bases outside the gene matches: 6. There are 16 residues in the CDR3. The CDR3 DNA sequence: TGTGCCAGCAGTGCGGGACTAGCGGGAGGGCTCCACGAGCAGTACTTC. This translates into CASSAGLAGGLHEQYF.

V and J are TRBV19 and TRBJ1-2; D unclear. The CDR3 extends over 13 amino acids. With 3 bases removed from V and 4 bases from J, the gap between germline ends came to 9 bases. Germline V CDR1 and CDR2: LNHDA, SQIVND (reference sequence). The DNA for the CDR3 is TGTGCCAGTAGTATTGGAGGTGCCTATGGCTACACCTTC. This gives the protein CASSIGGAYGYTF.

This clone was recorded once. The chain links TRBV27 to TRBJ2-5; 13 positions match TRBD2. Germline assignment: CDR1 MNHEY and CDR2 SMNVEV (reference sequence). The CDR3 length is 15 residues. With 6 bases clipped from V and 4 bases from J, the junction kept 5 bases outside the gene matches. CDR3: CASSPTSGRRETQYF. In nucleotides, the CDR3 is TGTGCCAGCAGCCCGACTAGCGGGAGGCGAGAGACCCAGTACTTC.

A single count supports this clone. The chain combines TRBV5-1 with TRBJ2-7, with D possibly matching TRBD1 (5 bases). Germline V gene lookup returns CDR1 SGHRS and CDR2 YFSETQ. This CDR3 contains 16 residues. Trimming removed 0 bases at V and 3 bases at J, with 16 bases between. Written as DNA, the CDR3 is TGCGCCAGCAGCTTGGGTGACTTACAGGTATTCTACGAGCAGTACTTC. Translation: CASSLGDLQVFYEQYF. The entire variable domain, with the rest obtained from reference TRBV5-1 and TRBJ2-7, is as follows: KAGVTQTPRYLIKTRGQQVTLSCSPISGHRSVSWYQQTPGQGLQFLFEYFSETQRNKGNFPGRFSGRQFSNSRSEMNVSTLELGDSALYLCASSLGDLQVFYEQYFGPGTRLTVT.

The chain joins TRBV4-1 to TRBJ2-5; no clear D. Germline assignment: CDR1 MGHRA and CDR2 YSYEKL. Trimming removed 2 bases from V and 1 base from J, with 8 bases in between. This CDR3 is built from 14 residues. Here the CDR3 DNA reads TGCGCCAGCAGCCAAAGTGCGTCCCAAGAGACCCAGTACTTC. Its translation is CASSQSASQETQYF.

Remarks on this clone: The sample holds other DNA sequences that translate to the same CDR3. The chain links TRBV18 to TRBJ2-3, with TRBD2 identical over 8 bases. Germline V gives CDR1 KGHSH, CDR2 LQKENI. V dropped 6 bases and J dropped 4; count of bases not matched to a gene: 6. The CDR3 consists of 14 residues. The CDR3 bases are TGTGCCAGCTCCCCCACGGGGGGGGCAGATACGCAGTATTTT. Protein: CASSPTGGADTQYF.

V usage is TRBV5-1 and J usage is TRBJ1-2; D is unresolved. Trimming took off 4 bases at V and 6 bases at J, with 16 bases between the two ends. The CDR3 contains 14 residues. The V gene's germline CDR1 is SGHRS and CDR2 YFSETQ. In DNA, the CDR3 is TGCGCCAGCAGCGCGGGGAGTTCGTTTGATGGCTACACCTTC. This encodes CASSAGSSFDGYTF.

The rearrangement links TRBV2 to TRBJ2-2, with 10 bases identical to TRBD2. The J segment lost 0 bases and the V segment lost 6 bases, leaving 7 bases of the junction unmatched. From germline, CDR1 is SNHLY and CDR2 FYNNEI. The CDR3 runs to 17 residues. CDR3: CASRPFSGRTNTGELFF. CDR3 sequence (DNA): TGTGCCAGCAGGCCGTTTAGCGGGAGGACGAACACCGGGGAGCTGTTTTTT.